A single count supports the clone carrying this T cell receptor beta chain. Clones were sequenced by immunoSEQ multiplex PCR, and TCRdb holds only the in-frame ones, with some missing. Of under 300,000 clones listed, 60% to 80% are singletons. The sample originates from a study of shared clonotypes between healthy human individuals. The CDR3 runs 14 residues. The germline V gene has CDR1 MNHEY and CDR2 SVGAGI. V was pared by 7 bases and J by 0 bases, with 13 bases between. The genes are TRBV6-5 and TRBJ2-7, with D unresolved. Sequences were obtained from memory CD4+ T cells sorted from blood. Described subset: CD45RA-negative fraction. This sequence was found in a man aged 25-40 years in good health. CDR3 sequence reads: CASTRSRFSYEQYF. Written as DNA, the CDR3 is TGTGCCAGCACTCGATCGCGGTTCTCCTACGAGCAGTACTTC.